This T cell receptor beta chain was recorded in a study of CD8+ T cells in alopecia areata (dated by TCRdb to the late 2010s). Study-level background: The treated patients took part in an open-label pilot trial in which moderate-to-severe alopecia areata was treated with oral tofacitinib at 5 to 10 mg twice daily. Tofacitinib was administered for 6 to 18 months, and 6 months of follow-up off drug were then conducted to assess delayed response and recurrence. The SALT score, which quantifies the percentage of affected scalp surface area, was used to measure disease severity in treated patients. In both human patients and the C3H/HeJ mouse model, the study applied high-throughput TCRbeta sequencing to look at T cell clonal expansion in alopecia areata. In humans, TCRbeta sequencing was performed on scalp tissue and on sorted CD4+ and CD8+ peripheral blood T cells from healthy controls and from patients with patchy or totalis/universalis alopecia areata. Patients on tofacitinib were biopsied at baseline and after 4 and 24 weeks of treatment, and several of the patients also had a later scalp biopsy. Scalp clonality was compared across normal scalp (n=4), patchy alopecia areata scalp (n=8), and alopecia totalis/universalis scalp (n=8). The RNA source kit depended on sample type: the PAXgene miRNA kit for fixed scalp, the miRNeasy kit for PBMCs, and the RNeasy kit for mouse skin. TCRbeta CDR3 regions were amplified by immunoSEQ multiplex PCR with 35 Vbeta forward and 13 Jbeta reverse primers.

In regard to this clone: Its target antigen remains unknown. Base qualities are missing; no much larger clone stands one base away.

Library method: the immunoSEQ multiplex PCR assay. To provide template for TCR sequencing, every sample had RNA extracted and reverse transcribed into cDNA. First-strand cDNA was synthesized with SuperScript III using a 2:1 mix of oligo-dT and random hexamers. A synthetic immune receptor repertoire was used to gauge amplification bias, and whatever bias remained was removed computationally. The study's processing was this. Raw reads were preprocessed to remove errors, and CDR3 was defined by IMGT conventions from the conserved cysteine to phenylalanine. Clonality was calculated as 1 minus Shannon entropy normalized by log2 of the number of productive unique TCRs. CD4 or CD8 identity of scalp clones was inferred by cross-referencing scalp TCRbeta sequences with sorted blood CD4 and CD8 repertoires. TCRdb took this table from immuneACCESS and kept in-frame rearrangements with V and J called. Such tables lack part of the clones; where checked against another copy, unresolved V genes explain under half of the gap, and the rest is unexplained. That table furnishes V, J and clone size, whereas the DNA furnished D and trimming. A total of about 190,000 clones appear in this sample, approximately 60% of them only once. The top ten clones comprise 0.69% of the sample.

Points the paper makes about the study in general: Unlike mouse skin, which is dominated by gammadelta T cells, normal human skin has resident alphabeta T cells that are also sequenced, and this complicates analysis of the scalp TCR repertoire. Because the treated cohort was small and included a single nonresponder, larger studies are needed to assess links between baseline CD8+ expansion and response. TCR sequences shared between patients were less clear than in mice, possibly partly because of HLA diversity in the patient population. Compared with normal scalp, lesional scalp had higher clonality and more expanded CD8+ clones, particularly in alopecia totalis/universalis, a pattern that suggests antigenic drive. Scalp clonality and the number of expanded CD8+ clones among the top 100 scalp clones were significantly decreased by tofacitinib. During tofacitinib treatment, many expanded lesional clones remained in scalp and blood, and this persistence may partly explain relapse after treatment is stopped.

The sample's time point label, in plain terms: about 4 weeks on oral tofacitinib. The sample's treatment or condition, from its label and the paper: oral pan-JAK inhibitor, 5-10 mg twice daily. Peripheral blood and lesional scalp punch biopsies were obtained from patients with alopecia areata. PBMCs were isolated by density centrifugation and stained for CD3, CD4 and CD8, and CD4+ and CD8+ T cells were sorted on a FACSAria. From a lookup of the germline V gene, CDR1 and CDR2 are MNHEY and SVGAGI. The CDR3, from cysteine to phenylalanine, totals 13 residues. Only the CDR3 region is kept as DNA, spanning 39 bases read in frame from base 1. Relative to germline, V is 2 bases shorter and J is 7 bases shorter, with 11 bases between their ends.

This TCR came from a human donor with alopecia areata. Here the sequenced sample was CD4+ T cells sorted from blood, taken at week 4, from a patient treated with tofacitinib. The sequence is built from TRBV6-5 and TRBJ1-2; perhaps TRBD1 is the D gene, with 5 bases matching. The nucleotide sequence reads as follows: TGTGCCAGCAGTTACACAGGTAGAGGTGGCTACACCTTC. This gives the protein CASSYTGRGGYTF.